This TCR beta chain was profiled in a study of T cell changes during pregnancy in multiple sclerosis (dated by TCRdb to between 2018 and 2021). Some background on the complete study: The study looked at changes in the T cell repertoire across pregnancy in women with multiple sclerosis.

The CDR3 goes from the cysteine to the phenylalanine over 15 residues. Only the CDR3 region is kept as DNA, spanning 45 bases read in frame from base 1. CDR1 and CDR2, per the germline V gene, are SGHTA and FQGNSA. V gives up 2 bases and J gives up 1 base, and the segment between their germline ends measures 10 bases. About this clone: The clone's antigen remains unknown. No much larger clone is present one base from it, and per-base qualities are unavailable.

Library preparation used the immunoSEQ multiplex PCR assay. In TCRdb, the immuneACCESS table is reduced to in-frame sequences with V and J assigned. These tables do not hold every clone; where another copy was compared, an unresolved V gene accounts for under half, and the others remain unexplained. The sample table contains about 20,000 clones; only one count was recorded for about 85% of them. Roughly 6.4% of the sample belongs to the ten largest clones. The chain couples TRBV7-2 to TRBJ2-3, with TRBD2 tentatively as D gene (6 bases match). This TCR was recovered from a female donor in good health, enrolled as a control in a pregnancy study. The sequenced sample was CD8+ T cells from peripheral blood mononuclear cells, obtained in the third trimester of pregnancy. The CDR3 protein sequence reads: CASSLIERGTDTQYF. The sequenced DNA: TGTGCCAGCAGCTTAATCGAGCGGGGCACAGATACGCAGTATTTT.